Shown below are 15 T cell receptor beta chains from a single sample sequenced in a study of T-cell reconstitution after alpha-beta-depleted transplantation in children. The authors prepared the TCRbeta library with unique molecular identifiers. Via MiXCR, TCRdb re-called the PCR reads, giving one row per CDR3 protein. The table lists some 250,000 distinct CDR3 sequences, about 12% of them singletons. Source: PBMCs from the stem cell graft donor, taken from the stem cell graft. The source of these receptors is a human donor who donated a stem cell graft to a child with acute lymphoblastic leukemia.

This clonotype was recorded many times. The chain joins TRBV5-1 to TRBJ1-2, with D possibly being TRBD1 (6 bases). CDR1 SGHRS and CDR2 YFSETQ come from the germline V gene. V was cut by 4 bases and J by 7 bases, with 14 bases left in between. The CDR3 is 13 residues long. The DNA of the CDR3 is TGCGCCAGCAGCGAGACAGGAATAGGTGGCTACACCTTC. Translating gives CASSETGIGGYTF.

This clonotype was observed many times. CDR3 in DNA: TGTGCCAGCAGCTTAGACAGGGCGATGGGATGGACCCAGTACTTC. As protein: CASSLDRAMGWTQYF. The chain combines TRBV7-2 with TRBJ2-5; a weak D match, TRBD1 (6 bases). This CDR3 is 15 amino acids long. The germline gives CDR1 SGHTA, CDR2 FQGNSA. The germline V and J ends were trimmed by 1 base and 7 bases, with 16 bases remaining between them.

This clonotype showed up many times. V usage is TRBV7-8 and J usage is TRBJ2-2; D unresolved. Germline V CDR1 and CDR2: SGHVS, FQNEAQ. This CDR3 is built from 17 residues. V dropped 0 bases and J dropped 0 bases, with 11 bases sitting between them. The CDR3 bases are TGTGCCAGCAGCTTAGCGCTAGGGCAAACGAACACCGGGGAGCTGTTTTTT. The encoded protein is CASSLALGQTNTGELFF.

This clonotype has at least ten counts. The CDR3 DNA reads TGTGCCAGCAGCGTAGAAGGGACAGCGAACACTGAAGCTTTCTTT. Its protein product is CASSVEGTANTEAFF. This rearrangement joins TRBV9 to TRBJ1-1, with 7 bases fitting TRBD1. The CDR3 has 15 amino acids. The V gene's germline CDR1 is SGDLS and CDR2 YYNGEE. V dropped 0 bases and J dropped 1; count of bases not matched to a gene: 3.

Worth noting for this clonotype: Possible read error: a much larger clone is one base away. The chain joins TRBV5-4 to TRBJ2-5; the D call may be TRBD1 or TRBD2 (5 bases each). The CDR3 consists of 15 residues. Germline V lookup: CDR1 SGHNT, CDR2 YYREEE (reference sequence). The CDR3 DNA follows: TGTTCCAGCAGCGAGGGGTTAAAGGGGCAAGAGACCCAGTACTTC. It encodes CSSSEGLKGQETQYF.

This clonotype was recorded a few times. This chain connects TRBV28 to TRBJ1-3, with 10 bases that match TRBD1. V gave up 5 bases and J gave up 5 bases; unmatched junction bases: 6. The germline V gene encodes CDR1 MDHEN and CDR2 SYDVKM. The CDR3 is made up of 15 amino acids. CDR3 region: CASSIRDRGRNTIYF. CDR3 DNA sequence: TGTGCCAGCAGTATCCGGGACAGGGGCAGAAACACCATATATTTT.

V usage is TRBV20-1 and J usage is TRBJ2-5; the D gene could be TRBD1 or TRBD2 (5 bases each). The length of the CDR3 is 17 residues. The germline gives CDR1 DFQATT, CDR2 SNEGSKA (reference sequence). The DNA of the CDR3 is TGCAGCTTTAGTGGGCTTCAGGGTGAGGGGATTCGGAAGACCCAGTACTTC. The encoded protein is CSFSGLQGEGIRKTQYF.

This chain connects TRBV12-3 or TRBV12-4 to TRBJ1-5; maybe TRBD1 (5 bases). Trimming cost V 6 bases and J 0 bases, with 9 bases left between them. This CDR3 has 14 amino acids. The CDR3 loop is CASSTGASNQPQHF. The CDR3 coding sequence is TGTGCCAGCAGCACCGGGGCTAGCAATCAGCCCCAGCATTTT.

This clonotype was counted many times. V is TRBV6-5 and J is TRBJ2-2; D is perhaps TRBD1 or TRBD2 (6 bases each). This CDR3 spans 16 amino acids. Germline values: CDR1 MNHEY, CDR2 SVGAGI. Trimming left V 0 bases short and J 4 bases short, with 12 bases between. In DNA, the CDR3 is TGTGCCAGCAGTTACTCACCGGGGGCGGGCACCGGGGAGCTGTTTTTT. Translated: CASSYSPGAGTGELFF.

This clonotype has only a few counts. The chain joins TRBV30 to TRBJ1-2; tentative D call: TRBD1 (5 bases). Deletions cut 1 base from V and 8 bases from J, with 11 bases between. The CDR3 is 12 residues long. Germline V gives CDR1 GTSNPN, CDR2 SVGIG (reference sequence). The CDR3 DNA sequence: TGTGCCTGGAGTGGGGGCTTTGGGGGCTACACCTTC. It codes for CAWSGGFGGYTF.

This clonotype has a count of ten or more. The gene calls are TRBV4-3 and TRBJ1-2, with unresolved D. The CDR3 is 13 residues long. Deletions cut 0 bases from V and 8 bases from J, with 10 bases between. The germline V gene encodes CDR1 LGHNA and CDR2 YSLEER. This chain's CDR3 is CASSQDRLAGYTF. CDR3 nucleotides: TGCGCCAGCAGCCAAGACCGGTTGGCCGGCTACACCTTC.

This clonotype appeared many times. The CDR3 sequence: CASSYWRSQETQYF. The CDR3 region has the DNA TGTGCCAGCAGTTATTGGCGTAGCCAAGAGACCCAGTACTTC. The chain recombines TRBV6-2 or TRBV6-3 with TRBJ2-5; D gene unclear. CDR3 size: 14 residues. CDR1 is MNHEY and CDR2 is SVGEGT in the germline V gene. Trimming shortened V by 3 bases and J by 1 base, and 9 bases separated the two germline ends.

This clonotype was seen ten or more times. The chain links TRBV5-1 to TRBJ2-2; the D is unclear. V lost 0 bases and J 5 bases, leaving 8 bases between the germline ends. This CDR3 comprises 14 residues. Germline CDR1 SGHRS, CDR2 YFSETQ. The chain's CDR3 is CASSLGEWTGELFF. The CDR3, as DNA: TGCGCCAGCAGCTTGGGAGAGTGGACCGGGGAGCTGTTTTTT.

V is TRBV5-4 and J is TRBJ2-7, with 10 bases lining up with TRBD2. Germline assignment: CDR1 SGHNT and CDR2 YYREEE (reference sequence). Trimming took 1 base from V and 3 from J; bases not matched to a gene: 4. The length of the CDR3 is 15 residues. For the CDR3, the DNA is TGTGCCAGCAGCTTGAGGTGGACTAGCGGCTACGAGCAGTACTTC. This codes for CASSLRWTSGYEQYF.

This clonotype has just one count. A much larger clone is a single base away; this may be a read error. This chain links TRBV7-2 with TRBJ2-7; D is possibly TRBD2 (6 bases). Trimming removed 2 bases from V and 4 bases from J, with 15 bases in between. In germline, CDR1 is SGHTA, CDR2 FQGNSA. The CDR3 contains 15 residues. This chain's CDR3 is CASSLFGTRQYEQYF. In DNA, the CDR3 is TGTGCCAGCAGCTTATTTGGGACTCGGCAGTACGAGCAGTACTTC.